What follows are 32 T cell receptor beta chains derived from one specimen sequenced in a study of OX40 agonist ivuxolimab in advanced cancers. Measured with immunoSEQ multiplex PCR; TCRdb has only the in-frame clones, and not every one. Here the sample spans some 65,000 clones, approximately 86% being singletons. The material was CD4+ or CD8+ T cells sorted from blood, obtained in a trial of the OX40 agonist ivuxolimab. These receptors all stem from an adult with an advanced solid tumor such as melanoma, head and neck, liver or kidney cancer.

This sequence joins TRBV11-2 and TRBJ2-1; 9 bases match TRBD2. V trimming: 1 base; J trimming: 9 bases; junction bases outside the gene matches: 4. This CDR3 has 14 residues. CDR1 is SGHAT, CDR2 FQNNGV, per germline. The CDR3 reads CASSLGGLAGEQFF. The CDR3 coding sequence is TGTGCCAGCAGCTTAGGGGGACTAGCAGGTGAGCAGTTCTTC.

This clone was counted a few times. This sequence joins TRBV27 and TRBJ2-2; 11 bases align to TRBD2. Trimming cost V 5 bases and J 6 bases; bases outside gene matches: 11. This CDR3 contains 17 residues. Germline V gene lookup returns CDR1 MNHEY and CDR2 SMNVEV (reference sequence). The CDR3 DNA reads TGTGCCAGCAGTCCCGGGATAGCGGGGGGGCCCGCCGGGGAGCTGTTTTTT. The encoded protein is CASSPGIAGGPAGELFF.

This chain connects TRBV28 to TRBJ1-1, with 8 positions matching TRBD1. Looked up from germline, CDR1 is MDHEN and CDR2 is SYDVKM. The length of the CDR3 is 12 residues. V was pared by 7 bases and J by 6 bases, with 4 bases of the junction left unmatched. The CDR3 coding sequence is TGTGCCAGCAAACAGGACAGGGCTGAAGCTTTCTTT. It specifies CASKQDRAEAFF.

A single count supports this clone. This specimen includes other DNA sequences encoding the same CDR3. V and J are TRBV7-2 and TRBJ1-1; D is ambiguous. Germline lookup yields CDR1 SGHTA and CDR2 FQGNSA. The CDR3 spans 13 residues. The V gene lost 1 base and the J gene lost 1 base, with 4 bases spanning the gap. CDR3 DNA: TGTGCCAGCAGCTTAGGCAGGAACACTGAAGCTTTCTTT. Amino acids: CASSLGRNTEAFF.

The chain carries TRBV4-1 and TRBJ2-1, with 8 bases lining up with TRBD2. Germline loops: CDR1 MGHRA, CDR2 YSYEKL. The CDR3 has 18 residues. V trimming: 1 base; J trimming: 0 bases; junction bases outside the gene matches: 8. CDR3 protein: CASSQAASGFSSYNEQFF. In DNA form, the CDR3 reads TGCGCCAGCAGCCAAGCAGCTAGCGGGTTTAGCTCCTACAATGAGCAGTTCTTC.

This clone occurred a few times. In DNA, the CDR3 is TGTGCCAGCAGGGCCCCTAGCGGGGCGAACAATGAGCAGTTCTTC. As protein: CASRAPSGANNEQFF. The gene calls are TRBV7-9 and TRBJ2-1; 9 positions agree with TRBD2. V gave up 6 bases and J gave up 5 bases; unmatched junction bases: 8. From germline, CDR1 is SEHNR and CDR2 FQNEAQ (reference sequence). The CDR3 runs to 15 residues.

The rearrangement links TRBV12-5 to TRBJ2-3; 7 nucleotides agree with TRBD2. Germline V gene data show CDR1 as LGHNT and CDR2 as FRNRAP. CDR3 length: 14 residues. V was pared by 3 bases and J by 6 bases, with 6 bases of the junction left unmatched. CDR3 bases: TGTGCTAGTGGTTTAGGGGAGGGACGTGATACGCAGTATTTT. Amino acid sequence: CASGLGEGRDTQYF.

This clone was observed a handful of times. This chain joins TRBV28 and TRBJ1-5, with 8 nucleotides matching TRBD1. Germline CDR1 and CDR2: MDHEN and SYDVKM. With V trimmed by 7 bases and J by 6 bases, 5 bases remained unmatched. The CDR3 loop spans 13 amino acids. The CDR3 coding sequence is TGTGCCAGCACCCGACAGGGGAGTCAGCCCCAGCATTTT. This sequence encodes CASTRQGSQPQHF.

This chain links TRBV7-2 with TRBJ2-1; D not certain. Per germline, CDR1 SGHTA and CDR2 FQGNSA. Trimming stripped 2 bases from V and 3 bases from J, with 2 bases between. The length of the CDR3 is 12 residues. For the CDR3, the DNA is TGTGCCAGCAGCTTAATCTACAATGAGCAGTTCTTC. Protein product: CASSLIYNEQFF.

This clone was seen only once. The chain combines TRBV5-6 with TRBJ1-6; D is unclear. Germline V lookup: CDR1 SGHDT, CDR2 YYEEEE. The V gene lost 2 bases and the J gene lost 9 bases, with 18 bases spanning the gap. The CDR3 is 16 residues long. The CDR3 here is CASSLWEEGTTSPLHF. The CDR3 DNA follows: TGTGCCAGCAGCTTATGGGAAGAAGGTACTACTTCACCCCTCCACTTT.

The rearrangement links TRBV28 to TRBJ1-5; D is undetermined. The CDR3 consists of 13 residues. The V gene's germline CDR1 is MDHEN and CDR2 SYDVKM. V shed 5 bases and J shed 3 bases, with 8 bases lying between them. The CDR3 DNA reads TGTGCCAGCAGTGAGACAAACAATCAGCCCCAGCATTTT. This codes for CASSETNNQPQHF.

In this sample, this clone turned up once. V gene TRBV18 combines with J gene TRBJ2-7; weak D call: TRBD1 (5 bases). The V gene lost 3 bases and the J gene lost 1 base, with 7 bases spanning the gap. Germline CDR1 and CDR2: KGHSH and LQKENI. The CDR3 is made up of 13 amino acids. This CDR3 reads CASSPAGSYEQYF. For the CDR3, the DNA is TGTGCCAGCTCACCGGCAGGGTCCTACGAGCAGTACTTC.

This rearrangement joins TRBV30 to TRBJ2-1; TRBD2 matches 8 bases. Germline CDR1 GTSNPN, CDR2 SVGIG (reference sequence). With 2 bases clipped from V and 7 bases from J, the junction kept 4 bases outside the gene matches. This CDR3 has 13 residues. CDR3 bases: TGTGCCTGGAGTTCGGGAGGGCCGAATGAGCAGTTCTTC. It encodes CAWSSGGPNEQFF.

V gene TRBV6-1 combines with J gene TRBJ2-7, with D uncertain. The CDR3 has 12 residues. With 6 bases removed from V and 5 bases from J, the gap between germline ends came to 11 bases. From germline, CDR1 is MNHNS and CDR2 SASEGT. The CDR3 loop is CASRPLGDEQYF. The DNA for the CDR3 is TGTGCCAGCAGGCCCCTGGGCGACGAGCAGTACTTC.

The chain joins TRBV6-5 to TRBJ1-5, with TRBD1 identical over 7 bases. The V gene's germline CDR1 is MNHEY and CDR2 SVGAGI. V trimming: 6 bases; J trimming: 2 bases; junction bases outside the gene matches: 4. The CDR3 totals 14 residues. The CDR3 sequence is CASRTGYGNQPQHF. As DNA, the CDR3 is TGTGCCAGCAGGACAGGGTACGGCAATCAGCCCCAGCATTTT.

V gene TRBV7-3 combines with J gene TRBJ2-2, with D perhaps matching TRBD1 (5 bases). The length of the CDR3 is 16 residues. Trimming cost V 5 bases and J 2 bases, with 15 bases left between them. Per the germline V gene, CDR1 is SGHTA and CDR2 is FQGTGA. CDR3 bases: TGTGCCAGCAGCCCGTCGACAGCCGTCAACACCGGGGAGCTGTTTTTT. This encodes CASSPSTAVNTGELFF.

The chain couples TRBV10-3 to TRBJ1-5; D is possibly TRBD1 (6 bases). Germline V gene data show CDR1 as ENHRY and CDR2 as SYGVKD. V lost 10 bases to trimming and J lost 5 bases, with 15 bases between them. The CDR3 consists of 13 residues. For the CDR3, the DNA is TGTGCCACGGGCAGGGGATTGGATCAGCCCCAGCATTTT. Protein product: CATGRGLDQPQHF.

The chain links TRBV9 to TRBJ2-3, with TRBD2 as a possible D gene (6 bases). Germline CDR1 SGDLS, CDR2 YYNGEE. Trimming stripped 4 bases from V and 3 bases from J, with 15 bases between. This CDR3 spans 15 amino acids. The CDR3 here is CASSPRDLETDTQYF. The CDR3 region has the DNA TGTGCCAGCAGCCCGCGGGACTTAGAAACAGATACGCAGTATTTT.

The chain couples TRBV5-5 to TRBJ2-1; D is perhaps TRBD1 (6 bases). Trimming cost V 4 bases and J 8 bases, with 19 bases left between them. The germline gives CDR1 SGHKS, CDR2 YYEKEE (reference sequence). The length of the CDR3 is 15 residues. This CDR3 reads CASSPSGTISHEQFF. CDR3 bases: TGTGCCAGCAGCCCATCCGGGACAATCTCCCATGAGCAGTTCTTC.

V and J are TRBV7-9 and TRBJ2-3, with 8 nucleotides matching TRBD2. The CDR3 has 16 amino acids. The germline gives CDR1 SEHNR, CDR2 FQNEAQ (reference sequence). V shed 0 bases, J shed 6 bases, and the junction held 8 bases outside the gene matches. The DNA of the CDR3 is TGTGCCAGCAGCTTAGCCGAAGCGGGGGAGGGGGATACGCAGTATTTT. Protein product: CASSLAEAGEGDTQYF.

This clone showed up just once. V is TRBV5-1 and J is TRBJ1-2; 12 bases are shared with TRBD1. The germline V gene has CDR1 SGHRS and CDR2 YFSETQ. The CDR3 extends over 17 amino acids. Losses at the gene ends were 4 bases for V and 2 bases for J; bases not matched to a gene: 9. The CDR3 DNA follows: TGCGCCAGCAGCACCGGGACAGGGGGCTTTAGAAACTATGGCTACACCTTC. Its translation is CASSTGTGGFRNYGYTF. The variable domain in full, completed from reference TRBV5-1 and TRBJ1-2, reads KAGVTQTPRYLIKTRGQQVTLSCSPISGHRSVSWYQQTPGQGLQFLFEYFSETQRNKGNFPGRFSGRQFSNSRSEMNVSTLELGDSALYLCASSTGTGGFRNYGYTFGSGTRLTVV.

The rearrangement links TRBV5-4 to TRBJ2-1; D gene ambiguous. V was cut by 2 bases and J by 8 bases, with 20 bases left in between. The CDR3 totals 16 residues. CDR1 SGHNT and CDR2 YYREEE come from the germline V gene (reference sequence). The CDR3 DNA is TGTGCCAGCAGCTTCAAATTGCTCCAGGTTAGGGATGAGCAGTTCTTC. Translation: CASSFKLLQVRDEQFF.

The chain employs TRBV29-1 and TRBJ1-1; TRBD1 agrees at 9 bases. Per germline, CDR1 SQVTM and CDR2 ANQGSEA. J lost 4 bases, V lost 5 bases, and 5 bases had no gene match. The CDR3 loop spans 13 amino acids. CDR3 sequence reads: CSVRGQGLTEAFF. The CDR3 bases are TGCAGCGTTCGAGGACAGGGGCTCACTGAAGCTTTCTTT. The full variable domain, with the rest looked up from reference TRBV29-1 and TRBJ1-1, is SAVISQKPSRDICQRGTSLTIQCQVDSQVTMMFWYRQQPGQSLTLIATANQGSEATYESGFVIDKFPISRPNLTFSTLTVSNMSPEDSSIYLCSVRGQGLTEAFFGQGTRLTVV.

This sequence joins TRBV7-8 and TRBJ2-7; no clear D gene. Germline V gives CDR1 SGHVS, CDR2 FQNEAQ. Trimming removed 1 base from V and 2 bases from J, with 9 bases in between. The CDR3 has 14 amino acids. CDR3 in amino acids: CASSLDVPPYEQYF. CDR3 DNA: TGTGCCAGCAGCTTAGACGTTCCTCCCTACGAGCAGTACTTC.

The chain joins TRBV27 to TRBJ1-5, with D unresolved. Germline loops: CDR1 MNHEY, CDR2 SMNVEV (reference sequence). This CDR3 region has 13 residues. V lost 6 bases to trimming and J lost 2 bases, with 8 bases between them. The CDR3 loop is CASRGWGNQPQHF. DNA of the CDR3: TGTGCCAGCAGGGGGTGGGGCAATCAGCCCCAGCATTTT.

This rearrangement joins TRBV7-9 to TRBJ2-6; 7 positions match TRBD2. Germline assignment: CDR1 SEHNR and CDR2 FQNEAQ (reference sequence). The V segment lost 4 bases and the J segment 0 bases; nucleotides outside the gene matches: 6. This CDR3 spans 17 amino acids. DNA of the CDR3: TGTGCCAGCAGCTCCTCGGGGGGTGTCTCTGGGGCCAACGTCCTGACTTTC. Protein: CASSSSGGVSGANVLTF.

This clone was seen a handful of times. The rearrangement joins TRBV13 to TRBJ2-5; the match to TRBD1 covers 9 bases. The CDR3 loop spans 14 amino acids. Germline V gene lookup returns CDR1 PRHDT and CDR2 FYEKMQ (reference sequence). The ends lost 4 bases at V and 3 bases at J; junction bases unmatched: 3. This chain's CDR3 is CASSYRTGEETQYF. The CDR3 bases are TGTGCCAGCAGCTACCGGACAGGGGAAGAGACCCAGTACTTC.

This sequence joins TRBV5-4 and TRBJ2-2; D is perhaps TRBD2 (6 bases). The ends were cut back, 3 bases at V and 4 bases at J, with 13 bases in the middle. The CDR3 extends over 15 amino acids. Germline assignment: CDR1 SGHNT and CDR2 YYREEE (reference sequence). In DNA, the CDR3 is TGTGCCAGCAGCTATGGACTATCCTTCACCGGGGAGCTGTTTTTT. Encoded protein: CASSYGLSFTGELFF.

Only one count was recorded for this clone. The chain carries TRBV5-1 and TRBJ2-7; 7 positions match TRBD1. CDR1 SGHRS and CDR2 YFSETQ come from the germline V gene. Unmatched junction bases numbered 8, after V lost 2 bases and J lost 3 bases. This CDR3 is 15 amino acids long. The CDR3 DNA reads TGCGCCAGCAGCTTCCACGACAGGGAGCTCTACGAGCAGTACTTC. Translated: CASSFHDRELYEQYF.

The CDR3: CASSHSGLAGDGEQYF. CDR3 in DNA: TGTGCCAGCAGCCATTCGGGACTAGCGGGAGATGGGGAGCAGTACTTC. V is TRBV4-2 and J is TRBJ2-7; 14 bases agree with TRBD2. The CDR3 runs to 16 residues. Germline V gene lookup returns CDR1 LGHNA and CDR2 YNFKEQ. V gave up 3 bases and J gave up 7 bases; unmatched junction bases: 8.

The gene calls are TRBV7-6 and TRBJ2-3, with no clear D. Trimming cost V 2 bases and J 5 bases, with 5 bases left between them. Germline V lookup: CDR1 SGHVS, CDR2 FNYEAQ. The CDR3 is made up of 12 amino acids. The CDR3 DNA reads as TGTGCCAGCAGCTTACTGCGAGATACGCAGTATTTT. Protein: CASSLLRDTQYF.

This chain links TRBV10-3 with TRBJ1-1; D ambiguous. CDR3 size: 12 residues. V gave up 7 bases and J gave up 1 base, with 7 bases separating them. The germline V gene encodes CDR1 ENHRY and CDR2 SYGVKD. The DNA of the CDR3 is TGTGCCATCAAGGACCCGAACACTGAAGCTTTCTTT. Protein: CAIKDPNTEAFF.